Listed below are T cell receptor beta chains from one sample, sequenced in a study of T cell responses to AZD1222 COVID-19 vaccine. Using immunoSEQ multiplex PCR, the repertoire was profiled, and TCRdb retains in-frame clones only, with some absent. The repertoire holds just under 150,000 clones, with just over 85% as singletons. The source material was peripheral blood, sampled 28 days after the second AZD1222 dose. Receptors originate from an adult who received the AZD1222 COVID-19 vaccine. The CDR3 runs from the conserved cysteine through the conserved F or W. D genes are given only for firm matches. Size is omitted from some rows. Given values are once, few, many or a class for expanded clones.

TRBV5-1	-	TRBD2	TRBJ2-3	TGCGCCAGCGCAAGACTAGCGGGGTCAGATACGCAGTATTTT	CASARLAGSDTQYF
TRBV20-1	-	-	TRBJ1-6	TGCAGTGCTAGTTCCGGCGGGCCCCTCCACTTT	CSASSGGPLHF
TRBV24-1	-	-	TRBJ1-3	TGTGCCACCAAGCAACGGGGCCTTACTCACGGAAACACCATATATTTT	CATKQRGLTHGNTIYF
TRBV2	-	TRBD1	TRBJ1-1	TGTGCCAGCGCGGGACAGGGGGCGCGCGCTGAAGCTTTCTTT	CASAGQGARAEAFF
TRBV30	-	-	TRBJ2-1	TGTGCCTGGAGTCAGGGATCCTACAATGAGCAGTTCTTC	CAWSQGSYNEQFF
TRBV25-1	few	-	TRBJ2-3	TGTGCCAGCAGCCCCGAGGGGGTAGCGACAGATACGCAGTATTTT	CASSPEGVATDTQYF
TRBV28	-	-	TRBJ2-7	TGTGCCAGCAGCCCCGGACAGAGCTCCTACGAGCAGTACTTC	CASSPGQSSYEQYF
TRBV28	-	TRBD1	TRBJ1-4	TGTGCCAGCAGCGTCAGGGGGGAGACGAATGAAAAACTGTTTTTT	CASSVRGETNEKLFF
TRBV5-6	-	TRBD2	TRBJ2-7	TGTGCCAGCAGCTTATGGACTAGCGGCTCCTACGAGCAGTACTTC	CASSLWTSGSYEQYF
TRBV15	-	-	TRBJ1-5	TGTGCCACCAGCAGAGTCAATCAGCCCCAGCATTTT	CATSRVNQPQHF
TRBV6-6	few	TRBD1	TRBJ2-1	TGTGCCAGCAGTTACACAGGGGATGAGCAGTTCTTC	CASSYTGDEQFF
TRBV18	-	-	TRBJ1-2	TGTGCCAGCTCACCTTACCTGAACTATGGCTACACCTTC	CASSPYLNYGYTF
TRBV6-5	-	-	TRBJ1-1	TGTGCCAGCAGTTACGGGCCGACTCGGAAGAACACTGAAGCTTTCTTT	CASSYGPTRKNTEAFF
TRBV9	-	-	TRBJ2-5	TGTGCCAGCAGCGTCCGGGGCCTCCAAGAGACCCAGTACTTC	CASSVRGLQETQYF
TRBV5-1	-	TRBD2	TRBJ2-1	TGCGCCAGCAGCGACGCTAGCGGGAATTACAATGAGCAGTTCTTC	CASSDASGNYNEQFF
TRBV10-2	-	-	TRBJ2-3	TGCGCCAGCAGGGCCGGGACATCCAGGGATACGCAGTATTTT	CASRAGTSRDTQYF
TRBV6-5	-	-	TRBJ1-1	TGTGCCAGCAGTCTCCAAGGACAGCAAGCTTTCTTT	CASSLQGQQAFF
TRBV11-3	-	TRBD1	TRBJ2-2	TGTGCCAGCAGCTTATATGGGACAGAAACCGGGGAGCTGTTTTTT	CASSLYGTETGELFF
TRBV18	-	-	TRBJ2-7	TGTGCCAGCTCACCCTTCACAGGGACCGACGAGCAGTACTTC	CASSPFTGTDEQYF
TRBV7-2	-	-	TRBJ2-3	TGTGCCAGCAGCTTAGTTCCGGGGGCGCAGTATTTT	CASSLVPGAQYF
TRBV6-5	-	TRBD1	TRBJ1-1	TGTGCCAGCAGCCAGGACAGGGGAGGGGCTGAAGCTTTCTTT	CASSQDRGGAEAFF
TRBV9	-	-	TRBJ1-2	TGTGCCAGCAGCGCCTCAGGGATCGCTAACTATGGCTACACCTTC	CASSASGIANYGYTF
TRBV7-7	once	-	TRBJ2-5	TGTGCCAGCAGCTTAGAGTGGGGCGCCGAGGAGACCCAGTACTTC	CASSLEWGAEETQYF
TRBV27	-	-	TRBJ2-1	TGTGCCACCCGAAGAGGCAACAATGAGCAGTTCTTC	CATRRGNNEQFF
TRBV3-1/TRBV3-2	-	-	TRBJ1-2	TGTGCCAGCAGCTACAACTCCGTCGGGGGGTATGGCTACACCTTC	CASSYNSVGGYGYTF
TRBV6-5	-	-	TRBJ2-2	TGTGCCAGCAGTTACGGGACACCTACCGGGGAGCTGTTTTTT	CASSYGTPTGELFF
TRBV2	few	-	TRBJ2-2	TGTGCCAGCCGGCTGGGATTAGGTCCCGGGGAGCTGTTTTTT	CASRLGLGPGELFF
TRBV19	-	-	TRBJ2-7	TGTGCCAGTAGTATCGGGCCGGACAACTACGAGCAGTACTTC	CASSIGPDNYEQYF
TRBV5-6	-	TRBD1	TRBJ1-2	TGTGCCAGCAGCCACGAGACAGGGAACTATGGCTACACCTTC	CASSHETGNYGYTF
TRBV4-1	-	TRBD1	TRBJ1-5	TGCGCCAGCAGCCAGCGTGGGACAGGCTATTATAGCAATCAGCCCCAGCATTTT	CASSQRGTGYYSNQPQHF
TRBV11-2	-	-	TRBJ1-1	TGTGCCAGCAGCTTCCCTAGAATCAACACTGAAGCTTTCTTT	CASSFPRINTEAFF
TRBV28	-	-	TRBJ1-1	TGTGCCAGCAGTCCCTACCCCCCAGGAGAAGCTTTCTTT	CASSPYPPGEAFF
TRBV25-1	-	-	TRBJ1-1	TGTGCCAGCAGTGAATATCTGGGGGGGACTGAAGCTTTCTTT	CASSEYLGGTEAFF